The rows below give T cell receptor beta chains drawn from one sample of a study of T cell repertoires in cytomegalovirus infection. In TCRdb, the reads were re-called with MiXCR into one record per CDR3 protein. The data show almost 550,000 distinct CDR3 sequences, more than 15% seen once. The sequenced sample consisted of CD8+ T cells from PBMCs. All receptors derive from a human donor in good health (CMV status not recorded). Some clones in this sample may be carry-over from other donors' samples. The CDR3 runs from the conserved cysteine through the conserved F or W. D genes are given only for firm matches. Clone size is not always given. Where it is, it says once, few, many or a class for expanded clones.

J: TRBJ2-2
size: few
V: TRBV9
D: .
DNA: TGTGCCAGCAGCGAATCGGACCGGGCCGGGGAGCTGTTTTTT
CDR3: CASSESDRAGELFF

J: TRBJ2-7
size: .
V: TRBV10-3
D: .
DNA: TGTGCCATCAGTGAGTCGAAAACTCACGAGCAGTACTTC
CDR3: CAISESKTHEQYF

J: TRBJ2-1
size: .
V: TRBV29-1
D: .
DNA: TGCAGCGTACCTAGGAACAATGAGCAGTTCTTC
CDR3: CSVPRNNEQFF

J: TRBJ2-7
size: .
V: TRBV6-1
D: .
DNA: TGTGCCAGCAGTACCCCGGGCCCAGACTACGAGCAGTACTTC
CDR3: CASSTPGPDYEQYF

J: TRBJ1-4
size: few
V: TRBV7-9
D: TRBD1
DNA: TGTGCCAGCAGTTCCTACAGGGGGCAGGATGAAAAACTGTTTTTT
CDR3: CASSSYRGQDEKLFF

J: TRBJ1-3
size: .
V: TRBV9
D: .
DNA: TGTGCCAGCAGCGTAAACAGGGAGGGAAGAGGAAACACCATATATTTT
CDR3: CASSVNREGRGNTIYF

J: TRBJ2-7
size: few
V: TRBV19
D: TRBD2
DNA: TGTGCCAGTAGTATAGGCGGGAGAGGATACGAGCAGTACTTC
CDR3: CASSIGGRGYEQYF

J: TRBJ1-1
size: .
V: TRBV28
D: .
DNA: TGTGCCAGCAGCGAACACAACCTGAGGGCGCACACTGAAGCTTTCTTT
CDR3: CASSEHNLRAHTEAFF

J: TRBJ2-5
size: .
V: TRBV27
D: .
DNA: TGTGCCAGCAGTTTAATGGGGGCGGGGGAGACCCAGTACTTC
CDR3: CASSLMGAGETQYF

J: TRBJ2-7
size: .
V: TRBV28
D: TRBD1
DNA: TGTGCCAGCAGTTTACAGGGGGCCTTGTCCGAGCAGTACTTC
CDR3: CASSLQGALSEQYF

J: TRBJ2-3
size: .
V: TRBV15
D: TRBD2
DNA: TGTGCCACCAGCCCGGGACTAGCGGGAGAGGCCCCCACAGATACGCAGTATTTT
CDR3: CATSPGLAGEAPTDTQYF

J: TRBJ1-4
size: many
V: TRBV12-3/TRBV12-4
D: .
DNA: TGTGCCAGCAGTCCCGAAGGGAGAGGGGCTAATGAAAAACTGTTTTTT
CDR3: CASSPEGRGANEKLFF

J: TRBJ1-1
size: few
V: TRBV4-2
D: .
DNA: TGTGCCAGCAGCCAAGATATCGGGCAGGGTGAAGCTTTCTTT
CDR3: CASSQDIGQGEAFF

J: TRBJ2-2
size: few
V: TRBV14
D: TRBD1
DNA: TGTGCCAGCAGCCAAGATCGAGACAGGGGGGACACCGGGGAGCTGTTTTTT
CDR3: CASSQDRDRGDTGELFF

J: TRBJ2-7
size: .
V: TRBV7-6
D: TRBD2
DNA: TGTGCCAGCAGCTTAAGCGGGACTAGCGGTGTTCCCTACGAGCAGTACTTC
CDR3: CASSLSGTSGVPYEQYF

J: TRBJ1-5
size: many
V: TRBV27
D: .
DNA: TGTGCCACCTGTCGGACAGTCCTTAATCAGCCCCAGCATTTT
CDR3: CATCRTVLNQPQHF

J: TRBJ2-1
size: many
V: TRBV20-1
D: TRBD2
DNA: TGCAGTGCTAGAGATCTCGCGGGAGAGTCGAGTGTCGTCTCCTACAATGAGCAGTTCTTC
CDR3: CSARDLAGESSVVSYNEQFF

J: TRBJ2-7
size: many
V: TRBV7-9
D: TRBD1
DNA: TGTGCCAGCAGCCACCGGGACAGAGTTTACGAGCAGTACTTC
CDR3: CASSHRDRVYEQYF

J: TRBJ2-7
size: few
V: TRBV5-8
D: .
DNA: TGTGCCAGCATCATGGGGGGAGGCCCCCGGGAGCAGTACTTC
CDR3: CASIMGGGPREQYF

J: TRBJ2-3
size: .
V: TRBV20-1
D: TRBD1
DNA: TGCAGTGCTATGAGAACTCCGGGACAGTACACAGATACGCAGTATTTT
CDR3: CSAMRTPGQYTDTQYF

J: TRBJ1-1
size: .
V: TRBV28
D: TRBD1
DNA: TGTGCCAGCAGTTTTCGGACAGGGTTCCCCCTGGGAGCTTTCTTT
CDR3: CASSFRTGFPLGAFF

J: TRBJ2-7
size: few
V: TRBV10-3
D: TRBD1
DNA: TGTGCCATCAGTGACATCGACAGGGTCTACGAGCAGTACTTC
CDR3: CAISDIDRVYEQYF

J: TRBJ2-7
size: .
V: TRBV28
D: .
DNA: TGTGCCAGCAAGGGTCTGGTTTCCTACGAGCAGTACTTC
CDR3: CASKGLVSYEQYF

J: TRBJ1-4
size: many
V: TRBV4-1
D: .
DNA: TGCGCCAGCAGCCAAGGACTGGCGGTCTCTAATGAAAAACTGTTTTTT
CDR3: CASSQGLAVSNEKLFF

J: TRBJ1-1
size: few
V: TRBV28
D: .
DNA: TGTGCCAGCAGTCCCCGAATGGGCCTCAACACTGAAGCTTTCTTT
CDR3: CASSPRMGLNTEAFF

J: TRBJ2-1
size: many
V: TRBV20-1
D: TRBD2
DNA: TGCAGTGCTAGAGCTCCCTCCCGGGGGACTAGCGGGATAGGTGCGGCCAACAATGAGCAGTTCTTC
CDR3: CSARAPSRGTSGIGAANNEQFF

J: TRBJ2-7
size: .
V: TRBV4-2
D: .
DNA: TGTGCCAGCAGCCACTCGGACAGGGAGGGCTCCTACGAGCAGTACTTC
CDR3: CASSHSDREGSYEQYF

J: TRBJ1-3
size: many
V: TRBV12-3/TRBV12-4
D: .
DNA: TGTGCCAGCAAGACGGCGGAAGGCCGCTCTGGAAACACCATATATTTT
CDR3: CASKTAEGRSGNTIYF

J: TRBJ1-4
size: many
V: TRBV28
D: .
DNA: TGTGCCAGCAGTTTCAGGAGCACAACTAATGAAAAACTGTTTTTT
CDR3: CASSFRSTTNEKLFF

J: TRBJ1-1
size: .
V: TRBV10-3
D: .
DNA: TGTGCCATCAGTGAGTCGGATCAGACGAACACTGAAGCTTTCTTT
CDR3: CAISESDQTNTEAFF

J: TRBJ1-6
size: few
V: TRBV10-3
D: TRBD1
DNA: TGTGCCATCAGTGGTGGGGGGACAGAACCCCTCCACTTT
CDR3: CAISGGGTEPLHF

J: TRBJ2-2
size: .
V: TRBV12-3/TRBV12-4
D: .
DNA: TGTGCCAGCAGTTTAGCGTTTGCAGGGGCCGGGGAGCTGTTTTTT
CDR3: CASSLAFAGAGELFF

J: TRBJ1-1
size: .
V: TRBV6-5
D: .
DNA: TGTGCCAGCAGTTACCTCGGGCAAGCGAACACTGAAGCTTTCTTT
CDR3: CASSYLGQANTEAFF

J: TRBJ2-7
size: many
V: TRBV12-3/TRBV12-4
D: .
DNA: TGTGCCAGCAGTTTATATAGTTACCACGAGCAGTACTTC
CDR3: CASSLYSYHEQYF

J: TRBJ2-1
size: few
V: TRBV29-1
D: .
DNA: TGCAGCGCGGTTAAGAATGAGCAGTTCTTC
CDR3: CSAVKNEQFF

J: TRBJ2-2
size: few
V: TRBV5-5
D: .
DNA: TGTGCCAGCAGCCTTGGCATGGGTCGGGTCGCGAACACCGGGGAGCTGTTTTTT
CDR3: CASSLGMGRVANTGELFF

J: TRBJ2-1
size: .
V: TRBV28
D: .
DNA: TGTGCCAGCAGGCAGGAGTATGAGCAGTTCTTC
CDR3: CASRQEYEQFF

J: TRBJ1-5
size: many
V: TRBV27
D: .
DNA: TGTGCCAGCCGGGACCGGCAGGGTAGCAATCAGCCCCAGCATTTT
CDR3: CASRDRQGSNQPQHF

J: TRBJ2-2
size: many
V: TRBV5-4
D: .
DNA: TGTGCCAGCAGCCCTGAGGTGGGCACCGGGGAGCTGTTTTTT
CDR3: CASSPEVGTGELFF

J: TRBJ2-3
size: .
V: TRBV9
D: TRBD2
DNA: TGTGCCAGCAGCGTAGAACTAGCGGGAGAACTCGATACGCAGTATTTT
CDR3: CASSVELAGELDTQYF

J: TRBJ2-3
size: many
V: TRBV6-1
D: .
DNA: TGTGCCAGCAGTGATCGCCTACGGGCGGGGCCCACAGATACGCAGTATTTT
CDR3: CASSDRLRAGPTDTQYF

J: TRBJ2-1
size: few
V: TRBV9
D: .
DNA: TGTGCCAGCAGCGTAGGTGATGAGCAGTTCTTC
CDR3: CASSVGDEQFF

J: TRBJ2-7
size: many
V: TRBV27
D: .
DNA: TGTGCCAGCAGTTGGCAGGGCCGAATCTACGAGCAGTACTTC
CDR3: CASSWQGRIYEQYF

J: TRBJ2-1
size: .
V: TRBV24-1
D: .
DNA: TGTGCCACCAGTGATTTGGCAAACCCCTACAATGAGCAGTTCTTC
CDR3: CATSDLANPYNEQFF

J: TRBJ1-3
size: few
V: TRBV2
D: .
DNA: TGTGCCAGCAGTGGAGTCGAGGCTGGAAACACCATATATTTT
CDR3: CASSGVEAGNTIYF

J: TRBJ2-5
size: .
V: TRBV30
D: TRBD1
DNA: TGTGCCTGGAGTCGACAGGGAATTGAGACCCAGTACTTC
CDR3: CAWSRQGIETQYF

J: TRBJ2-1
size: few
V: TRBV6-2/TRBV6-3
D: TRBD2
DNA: TGTGCCAGCATGACTAGCGAAAACTACAATGAGCAGTTCTTC
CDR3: CASMTSENYNEQFF

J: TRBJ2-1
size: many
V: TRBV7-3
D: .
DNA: TGTGCCAGCAGCTTAACAAGGCTGGGCGACAATGAGCAGTTCTTC
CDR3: CASSLTRLGDNEQFF

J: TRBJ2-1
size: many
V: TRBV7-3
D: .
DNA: TGTGCCAGCAGCCCGTATAACGGGAATGAGCAGTTCTTC
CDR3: CASSPYNGNEQFF

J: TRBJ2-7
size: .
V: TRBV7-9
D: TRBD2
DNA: TGTGCCAGCAGCGAAGGGGGACTAGAAGTATACGAGCAGTACTTC
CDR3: CASSEGGLEVYEQYF

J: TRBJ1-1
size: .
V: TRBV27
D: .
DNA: TGTGCCAGCAGTTTTGGCCTACGAGCTTTCTTT
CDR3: CASSFGLRAFF

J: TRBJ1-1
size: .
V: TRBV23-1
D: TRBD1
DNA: TGCGCCAGCAGTCAATCGAACAGGGGGCGTCACACTGAAGCTTTCTTT
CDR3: CASSQSNRGRHTEAFF

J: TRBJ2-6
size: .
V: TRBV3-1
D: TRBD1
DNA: TGTGCCAGCAGCCAAGTATCAGGGGGAACTACCTTTGGGGCCAACGTCCTGACTTTC
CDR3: CASSQVSGGTTFGANVLTF

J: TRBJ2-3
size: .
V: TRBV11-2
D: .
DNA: TGTGCCAGCAGCTTAGCGAGCACAGATACGCAGGATTTT
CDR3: CASSLASTDTQDF

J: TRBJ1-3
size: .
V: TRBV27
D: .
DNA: TGTGCCAGGGCCTTACTGAGGCAGGCCTCTGGAAACACCATATATTTT
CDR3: CARALLRQASGNTIYF

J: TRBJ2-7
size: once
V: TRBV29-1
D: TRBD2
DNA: TGCAGCGTTGAAATTAGCGGGAAGTACGAGCAGTACTTC
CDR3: CSVEISGKYEQYF

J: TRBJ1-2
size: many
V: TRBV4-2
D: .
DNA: TGTGCCAGCAGCCAAGATAAAGTTTCCGGCGATGGCTACACCTTC
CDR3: CASSQDKVSGDGYTF

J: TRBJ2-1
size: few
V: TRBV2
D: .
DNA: TGTGCCAGCACAGGACGGGAGCAGTTCTTC
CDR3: CASTGREQFF

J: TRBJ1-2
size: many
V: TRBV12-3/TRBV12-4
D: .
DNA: TGTGCCAGCAGTACCCGGACAGACTCTCGGGGCTACACCTTC
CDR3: CASSTRTDSRGYTF